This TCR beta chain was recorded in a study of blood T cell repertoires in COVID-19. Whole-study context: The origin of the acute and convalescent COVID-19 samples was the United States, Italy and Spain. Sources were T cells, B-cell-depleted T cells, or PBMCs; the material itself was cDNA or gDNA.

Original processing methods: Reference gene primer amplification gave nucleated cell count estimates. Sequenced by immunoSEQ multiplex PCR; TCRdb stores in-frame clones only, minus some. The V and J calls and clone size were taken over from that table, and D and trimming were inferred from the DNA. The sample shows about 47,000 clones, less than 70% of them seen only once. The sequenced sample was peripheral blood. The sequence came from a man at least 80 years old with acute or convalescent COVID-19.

In nucleotides, the CDR3 is TGTGCCATCAGATCCGGGACTAGCGGGAGAACCGAGCAGTACTTC. This translates into CAIRSGTSGRTEQYF. The J gene is TRBJ2-7, the V gene TRBV10-3; TRBD2 aligns across 14 bases. The germline gives CDR1 ENHRY, CDR2 SYGVKD. The CDR3 loop spans 15 amino acids. V lost 6 bases and J lost 6; bases outside the gene matches: 7.